This T cell receptor (beta chain) was identified during a study of CD8 T cells in Susac syndrome. Per the germline V gene, CDR1 is SGHRS and CDR2 is YFSETQ. Trimming shortened V by 4 bases and J by 3 bases, and 9 bases separated the two germline ends. This CDR3 has 13 amino acids. Random hexamers were used to reverse transcribe an amount of roughly 0.5 to 1 ug RNA. The TCR beta CDR3 was amplified by immunoSEQ multiplex PCR across 54 Vbeta, 13 Jbeta. TCRdb analysed the immunoSEQ multiplex PCR reads with MiXCR anew, one entry per CDR3 protein. The table lists about 300,000 distinct CDR3 sequences, 92% of them singletons, with over 0.065% in the top ten. Treatment-naive patients with stable or active relapsing-remitting disease were the multiple sclerosis controls. TEMRA cells were FACS-enriched, and CD8+ and CD4+ T cells were isolated negatively.

The TCR sequence derives from a human donor with multiple sclerosis. V and J are TRBV5-1 and TRBJ2-3, with D perhaps being TRBD1 or TRBD2 (5 bases each). The sample comprised CD4+ T cells from PBMCs. The CDR3 loop is CASSPGTTDTQYF. The CDR3 coding sequence is TGCGCCAGCAGCCCCGGGACGACAGATACGCAGTATTTT. The full variable domain, its missing parts supplied by reference TRBV5-1 and TRBJ2-3, is KAGVTQTPRYLIKTRGQQVTLSCSPISGHRSVSWYQQTPGQGLQFLFEYFSETQRNKGNFPGRFSGRQFSNSRSEMNVSTLELGDSALYLCASSPGTTDTQYFGPGTRLTVL.